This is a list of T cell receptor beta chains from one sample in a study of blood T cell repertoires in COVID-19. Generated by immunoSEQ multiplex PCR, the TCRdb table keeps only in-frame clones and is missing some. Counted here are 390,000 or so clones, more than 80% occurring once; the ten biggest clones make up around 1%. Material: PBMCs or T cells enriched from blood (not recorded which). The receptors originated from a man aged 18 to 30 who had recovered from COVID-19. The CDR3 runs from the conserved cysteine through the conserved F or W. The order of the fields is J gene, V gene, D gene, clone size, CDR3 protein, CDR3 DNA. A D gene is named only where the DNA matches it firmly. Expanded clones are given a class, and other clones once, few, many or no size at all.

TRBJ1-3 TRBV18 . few CASLQGTGNTIYF TGTGCCAGCTTACAGGGTACTGGAAACACCATATATTTT
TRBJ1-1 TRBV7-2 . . CASSLTRAGLNTEAFF TGTGCCAGCAGCTTAACCCGGGCGGGATTGAACACTGAAGCTTTCTTT
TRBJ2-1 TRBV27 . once CASSQLVPYNEQFF TGTGCCAGCAGCCAACTAGTTCCCTACAATGAGCAGTTCTTC
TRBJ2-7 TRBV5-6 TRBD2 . CASNSRGRYEQYF TGTGCCAGCAACTCGCGGGGGAGGTACGAGCAGTACTTC
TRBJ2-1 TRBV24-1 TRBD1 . CATSDPPGQGTSYNEQFF TGTGCCACCAGTGATCCCCCAGGACAGGGAACATCCTACAATGAGCAGTTCTTC
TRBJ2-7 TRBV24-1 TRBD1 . CATSDSRQGVNYEQYF TGTGCCACCAGTGATTCGAGGCAGGGGGTAAATTACGAGCAGTACTTC
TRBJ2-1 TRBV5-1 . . CASSGRGLYNEQFF TGCGCCAGCAGCGGGCGGGGTCTCTACAATGAGCAGTTCTTC
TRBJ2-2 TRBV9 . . CASSVSITGGSSTGELFF TGTGCCAGCAGCGTCTCTATTACGGGGGGCAGTAGCACCGGGGAGCTGTTTTTT
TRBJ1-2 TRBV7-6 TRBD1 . CASSPPGTGAYGYTF TGTGCCAGCAGCCCCCCCGGGACAGGGGCCTATGGCTACACCTTC
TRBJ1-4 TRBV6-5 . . CASRDRREKLFF TGTGCCAGCAGAGACAGGAGAGAAAAACTGTTTTTT
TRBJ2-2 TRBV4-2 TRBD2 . CASSPPRLAGSHGELFF TGTGCCAGCAGCCCCCCCCGACTAGCGGGATCCCACGGGGAGCTGTTTTTT
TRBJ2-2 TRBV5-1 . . CASSYTPNTGELFF TGCGCCAGCAGCTACACACCGAACACCGGGGAGCTGTTTTTT
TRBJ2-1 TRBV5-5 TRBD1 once CASRSGQGLYNEQFF TGTGCCAGCAGATCTGGACAGGGATTGTACAATGAGCAGTTCTTC
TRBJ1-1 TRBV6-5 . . CASSLGRGNTEAFF TGTGCCAGCAGCCTCGGACGGGGTAACACTGAAGCTTTCTTT
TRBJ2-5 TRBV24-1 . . CATGLGPGTQYF TGTGCCACCGGCTTGGGGCCTGGGACCCAGTACTTC
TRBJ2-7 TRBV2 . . CASSPGSGAYEQYF TGTGCCAGCAGTCCAGGGTCCGGAGCCTACGAGCAGTACTTC
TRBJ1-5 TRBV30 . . CAWSVTGGDNQPQHF TGTGCCTGGAGTGTAACCGGGGGAGACAATCAGCCCCAGCATTTT
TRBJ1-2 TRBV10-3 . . CAISEQEGLGYTF TGTGCCATCAGTGAACAGGAGGGGTTGGGCTACACCTTC
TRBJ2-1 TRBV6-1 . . CASSETSSYNEQFF TGTGCCAGCAGTGAGACTAGCTCCTACAATGAGCAGTTCTTC
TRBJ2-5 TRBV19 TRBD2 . CASSTLSGKIQETQYF TGTGCCAGTAGTACCCTTAGCGGGAAAATCCAAGAGACCCAGTACTTC
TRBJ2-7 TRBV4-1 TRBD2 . CASSQDQGRLAGEQYF TGCGCCAGCAGCCAAGATCAGGGCAGGCTAGCGGGCGAGCAGTACTTC
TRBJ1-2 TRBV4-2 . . CASSQDFGGANYGYTF TGTGCCAGCAGCCAAGATTTCGGCGGGGCTAACTATGGCTACACCTTC
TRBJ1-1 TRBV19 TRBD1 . CASSPDRSTEAFF TGTGCCAGTAGCCCGGACAGGAGCACTGAAGCTTTCTTT
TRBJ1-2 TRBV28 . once CASSPGLGLYGYTF TGTGCCAGCAGCCCGGGACTCGGGTTGTATGGCTACACCTTC
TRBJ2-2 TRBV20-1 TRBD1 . CSASRPGGTGELFF TGCAGTGCTAGTAGGCCAGGGGGCACCGGGGAGCTGTTTTTT
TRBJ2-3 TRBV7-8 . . CASSLDERRGDTQYF TGTGCCAGCAGCTTGGATGAGCGTCGGGGAGATACGCAGTATTTT
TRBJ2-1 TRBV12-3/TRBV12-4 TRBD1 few CASSRDRYNEQFF TGTGCCAGCAGCCGGGACAGATACAATGAGCAGTTCTTC
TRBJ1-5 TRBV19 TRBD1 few CASSIQGGDGQPQHF TGTGCCAGTAGTATCCAAGGGGGCGACGGTCAGCCCCAGCATTTT
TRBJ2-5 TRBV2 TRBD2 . CASSREGLAGETQYF TGTGCCAGCAGTCGCGAGGGACTAGCGGGAGAGACCCAGTACTTC
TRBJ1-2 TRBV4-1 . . CASSQVGSENGYTF TGCGCCAGCAGCCAAGTGGGCAGTGAGAATGGCTACACCTTC
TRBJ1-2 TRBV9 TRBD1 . CASSAGTALNYGYTF TGTGCCAGCAGCGCCGGGACAGCCCTTAACTATGGCTACACCTTC
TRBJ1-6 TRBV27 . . CASSLESSYNSPLHF TGTGCCAGCAGTTTGGAGAGCTCCTATAATTCACCCCTCCACTTT
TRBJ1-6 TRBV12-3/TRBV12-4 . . CASSPGGGSPLHF TGTGCCAGCAGCCCGGGAGGGGGTTCACCCCTCCACTTT
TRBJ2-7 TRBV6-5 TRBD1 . CASSNRGAYEQYF TGTGCCAGCAGTAACAGGGGGGCATACGAGCAGTACTTC
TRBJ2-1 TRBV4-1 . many CASSLPDSNNEQFF TGCGCCAGCAGCCTCCCGGACTCAAACAATGAGCAGTTCTTC
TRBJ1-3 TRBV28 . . CASSLQRNSIYF TGTGCCAGCAGTTTACAGAGGAACTCCATATATTTT
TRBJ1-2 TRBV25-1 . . CASRQDLYGYTF TGTGCCAGTAGACAGGACCTCTATGGCTACACCTTC
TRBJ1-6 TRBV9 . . CASSAGERSPLHF TGTGCCAGCAGCGCGGGGGAAAGGTCACCCCTCCACTTT
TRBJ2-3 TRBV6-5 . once CASRRGKSTDTQYF TGTGCCAGCAGAAGAGGGAAAAGCACAGATACGCAGTATTTT
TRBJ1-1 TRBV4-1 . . CASSADRNTEAFF TGCGCCAGCAGCGCGGACAGGAACACTGAAGCTTTCTTT
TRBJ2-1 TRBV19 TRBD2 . CASSYTRLASSYNEQFF TGTGCCAGTAGTTATACTCGACTAGCCAGCTCCTACAATGAGCAGTTCTTC
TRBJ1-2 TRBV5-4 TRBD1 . CASSSPGQGARYGYTF TGTGCCAGCAGCTCCCCGGGACAGGGGGCAAGGTATGGCTACACCTTC
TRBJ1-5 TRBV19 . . CASSIVRDSNQPQHF TGTGCCAGTAGTATAGTGAGGGATAGCAATCAGCCCCAGCATTTT
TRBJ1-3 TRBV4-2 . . CASSQDGGRSGNTIYF TGTGCCAGCAGCCAAGATGGGGGGAGATCTGGAAACACCATATATTTT
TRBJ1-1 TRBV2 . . CATTTEMNTEAFF TGTGCCACCACGACAGAGATGAACACTGAAGCTTTCTTT
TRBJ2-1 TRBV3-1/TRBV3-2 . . CASSRGGGASSYNEQFF TGTGCCAGCAGCCGGGGTGGAGGTGCAAGCTCCTACAATGAGCAGTTCTTC
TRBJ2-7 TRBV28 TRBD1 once CASRATGGGEQYF TGTGCCAGCAGAGCGACAGGGGGTGGCGAGCAGTACTTC
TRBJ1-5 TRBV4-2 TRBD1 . CASSSGGAPSNQPQHF TGTGCCAGCAGCTCAGGGGGCGCCCCGAGCAATCAGCCCCAGCATTTT
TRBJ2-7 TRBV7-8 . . CASSETDGGAGFSYEQYF TGTGCCAGCAGCGAAACCGATGGTGGGGCAGGCTTCTCCTACGAGCAGTACTTC
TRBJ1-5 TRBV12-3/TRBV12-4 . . CASSRSNQPQHF TGTGCCAGCAGCCGGAGCAATCAGCCCCAGCATTTT
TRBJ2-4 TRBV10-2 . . CASQRGFGAKNIQYF TGCGCCAGTCAAAGGGGGTTTGGGGCCAAAAACATTCAGTACTTC
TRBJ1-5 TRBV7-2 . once CASSPLDQPQHF TGTGCCAGCAGCCCCCTAGATCAGCCCCAGCATTTT
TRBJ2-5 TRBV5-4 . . CASSLDGGSSETQYF TGTGCCAGCAGCTTGGACGGGGGTAGTAGTGAGACCCAGTACTTC